These T cell receptor beta chains were read from a single sample in a study of T cell responses to AZD1222 COVID-19 vaccine. Sequencing used immunoSEQ multiplex PCR; TCRdb keeps in-frame clones, though not all of them. The top ten hold more than 20% of the sample, which has tens of thousands of clones, less than 85% seen once. This material consisted of peripheral blood, taken 28 days after the second AZD1222 dose. The receptors shown here come from an adult who received the AZD1222 COVID-19 vaccine. Each CDR3 is given without its conserved first and last residue.

j_call	v_call	cdr3_aa
TRBJ2-7	TRBV5-1	ASSLAGGEREQY
TRBJ2-7	TRBV14	ASSLAGRGTYEQY
TRBJ1-2	TRBV5-6	ASSLGRGYIYGYT
TRBJ2-5	TRBV3-1/TRBV3-2	ASSPSMETQY
TRBJ2-7	TRBV5-1	ASSSGGITTAEQY
TRBJ2-5	TRBV19	ASSIITPGGGETQY
TRBJ1-5	TRBV10-3	AIKTGNDSNQPQH
TRBJ1-1	TRBV9	ASSTQIGREAF
TRBJ1-1	TRBV20-1	SASNSLNTEAF
TRBJ1-1	TRBV3-1/TRBV3-2	ASSQGTGGEAF
TRBJ1-4	TRBV3-1/TRBV3-2	ASSQDDEKLF
TRBJ1-1	TRBV6-6	ASSSRSMNTEAF